This T cell receptor beta chain was identified in a study of blood T cell repertoires in COVID-19. About the study: Material from acute and convalescent COVID-19 was sourced from the United States, Italy and Spain.

The CDR3 sequence is 15 residues long. Germline V CDR1 and CDR2: LGHDT, YNNKEL (reference sequence). V was pared by 1 base and J by 2 bases, with 12 bases between. In the authors' workflow: Reference gene primer amplification gave estimated nucleated cell counts. This table comes from immunoSEQ multiplex PCR, and its TCRdb copy is limited to in-frame clones, with some not included. D and trimming were read from the DNA, whereas the V and J calls and clone size are those reported in that table. The sample contains roughly 300,000 clones, 70% to 90% of which appear only once. The material sequenced was peripheral blood. The origin of this receptor is a man aged 18 to 30 with active or convalescent COVID-19. The chain carries TRBV3-1 (or the pseudogene TRBV3-2) and TRBJ2-7; possibly TRBD2 for D (5 bases). CDR3: CASSQVRHGTYEQYF. CDR3 nucleotide sequence: TGTGCCAGCAGCCAAGTGCGCCACGGGACCTACGAGCAGTACTTC.